A single T cell receptor (beta chain) is shown here with its context. The sample originates from a study of blood T cell repertoires in COVID-19. As for the study in general: Samples taken during acute and convalescent COVID-19 were collected in the United States, Italy and Spain. From T cells, B-cell-depleted T cells, or PBMCs came the material, which was cDNA or gDNA.

Participants' reported clinical history set cohort assignment. Here immunoSEQ multiplex PCR was the method, and the copy in TCRdb shows in-frame clones only, minus some. The repertoire holds about 250,000 clones, with 88% as singletons. Specimen: PBMCs or T cells enriched from blood (not recorded which). The receptor comes from a woman in her 50s who had recovered from COVID-19.

The CDR3 protein is CASSGTGYTGELFF. Written as DNA, the CDR3 is TGTGCCAGCAGTGGTACAGGGTACACCGGGGAGCTGTTTTTT. The chain couples TRBV25-1 to TRBJ2-2, with TRBD1 as a possible D gene (6 bases). V was clipped by 4 bases and J by 3 bases, with 9 bases between them. This CDR3 contains 14 residues. CDR1 is MGHDK and CDR2 is SYGVNS in the germline V gene.